Reported below is one TCR beta chain. No antigen is known for it. Per germline, CDR1 MNHEY and CDR2 SMNVEV (reference sequence). V was trimmed by 2 bases and J by 1 base, leaving 9 bases between them. The CDR3 has 15 amino acids. The data were obtained in a study of cytomegalovirus exposure and HLA in healthy donors. Amplification used 60 Vbeta primers and 13 Jbeta primers. Using immunoSEQ multiplex PCR, the repertoire was profiled, and TCRdb retains in-frame clones only, with some absent. Here the sample table reports about 75,000 clones. Study-wide points: Cytomegalovirus association was assigned to about 180 TCR beta chains. Analysis was carried out at a later point, and it linked a missense DCLRE1C variant to TCR beta V- and J-gene trimming. In an earlier analysis, most TCR beta V segments were productive about 87% or about 30% of the time.

Specimen: PBMCs. The sequence was obtained from a man aged 18 to 35 in good health and CMV-seropositive. This chain links TRBV27 with TRBJ1-5; D is possibly TRBD1 (5 bases). This chain's CDR3 is CASSLQGLSNQPQHF. The CDR3 coding sequence is TGTGCCAGCAGTTTACAGGGCCTCAGCAATCAGCCCCAGCATTTT.